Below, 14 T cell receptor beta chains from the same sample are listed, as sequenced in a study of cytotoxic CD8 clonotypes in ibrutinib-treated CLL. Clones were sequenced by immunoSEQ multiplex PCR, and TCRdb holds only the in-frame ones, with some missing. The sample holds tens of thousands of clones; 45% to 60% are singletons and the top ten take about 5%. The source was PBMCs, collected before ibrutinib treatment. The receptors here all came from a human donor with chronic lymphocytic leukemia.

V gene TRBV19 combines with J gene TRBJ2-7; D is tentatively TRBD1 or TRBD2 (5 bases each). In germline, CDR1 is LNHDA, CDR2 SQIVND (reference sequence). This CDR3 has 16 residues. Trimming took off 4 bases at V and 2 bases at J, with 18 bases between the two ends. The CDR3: CASSTHRDDPPYEQYF. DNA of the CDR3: TGTGCCAGTAGTACCCACCGGGACGACCCACCCTACGAGCAGTACTTC.

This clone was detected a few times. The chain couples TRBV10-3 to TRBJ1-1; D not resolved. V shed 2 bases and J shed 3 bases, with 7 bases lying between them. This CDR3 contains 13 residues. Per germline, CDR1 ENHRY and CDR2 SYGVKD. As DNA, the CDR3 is TGTGCCATCAGTGAGCGGGGAGACACTGAAGCTTTCTTT. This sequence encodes CAISERGDTEAFF.

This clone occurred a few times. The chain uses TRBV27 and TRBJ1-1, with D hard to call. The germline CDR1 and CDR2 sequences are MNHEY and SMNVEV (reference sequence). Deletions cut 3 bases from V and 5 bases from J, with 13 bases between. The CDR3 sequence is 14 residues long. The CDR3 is CASSFITPGTEAFF. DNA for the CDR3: TGTGCCAGCAGTTTTATCACTCCGGGAACTGAAGCTTTCTTT.

Written as DNA, the CDR3 is TGCAGCGTTATAGGGCTAGCCAAAAACATTCAGTACTTC. It codes for CSVIGLAKNIQYF. This chain uses TRBV29-1 with TRBJ2-4, with D hard to call. V was trimmed by 5 bases and J by 0 bases, leaving 8 bases between them. CDR1 is SQVTM and CDR2 is ANQGSEA in the germline V gene. CDR3 length: 13 amino acids.

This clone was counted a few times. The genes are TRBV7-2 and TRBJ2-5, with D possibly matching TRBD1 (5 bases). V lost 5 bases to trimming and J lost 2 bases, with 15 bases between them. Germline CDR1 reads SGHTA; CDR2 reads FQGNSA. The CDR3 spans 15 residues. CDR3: CASSARGIDQETQYF. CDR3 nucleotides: TGTGCCAGCAGCGCAAGGGGTATTGATCAAGAGACCCAGTACTTC.

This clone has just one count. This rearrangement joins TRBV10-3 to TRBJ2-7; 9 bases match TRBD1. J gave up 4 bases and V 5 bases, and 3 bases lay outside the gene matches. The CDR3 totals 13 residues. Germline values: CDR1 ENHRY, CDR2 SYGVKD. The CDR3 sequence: CAISKGQGYEQYF. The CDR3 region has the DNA TGTGCCATCAGTAAGGGACAGGGATACGAGCAGTACTTC.

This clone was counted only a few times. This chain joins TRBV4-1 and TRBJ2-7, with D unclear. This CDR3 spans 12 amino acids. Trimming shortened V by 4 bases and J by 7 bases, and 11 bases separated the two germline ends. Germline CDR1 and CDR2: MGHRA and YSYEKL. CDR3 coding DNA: TGCGCCAGCAGCCCACGATTGGGAGAGCAGTACTTC. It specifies CASSPRLGEQYF.

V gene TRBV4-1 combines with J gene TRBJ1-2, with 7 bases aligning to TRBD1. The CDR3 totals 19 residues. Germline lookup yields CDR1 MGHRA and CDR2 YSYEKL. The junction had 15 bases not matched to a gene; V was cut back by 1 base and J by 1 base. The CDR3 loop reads CASSQGWGPTGTVNYGYTF. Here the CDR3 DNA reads TGCGCCAGCAGCCAAGGATGGGGGCCGACCGGGACAGTTAACTATGGCTACACCTTC.

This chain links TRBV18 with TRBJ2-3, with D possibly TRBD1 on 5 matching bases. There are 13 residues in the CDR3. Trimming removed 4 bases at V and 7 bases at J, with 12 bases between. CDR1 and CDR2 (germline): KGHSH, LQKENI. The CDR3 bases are TGTGCCAGCTCACTAACCGACAGAAATACGCAGTATTTT. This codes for CASSLTDRNTQYF.

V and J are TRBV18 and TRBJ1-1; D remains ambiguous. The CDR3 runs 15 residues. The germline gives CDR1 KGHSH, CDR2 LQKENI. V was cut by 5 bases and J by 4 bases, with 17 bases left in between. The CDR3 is CASSKSDPAGTEAFF. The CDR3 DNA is TGTGCCAGCTCAAAAAGTGACCCGGCGGGCACTGAAGCTTTCTTT. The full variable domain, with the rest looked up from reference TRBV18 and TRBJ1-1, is NAGVMQNPRHLVRRRGQEARLRCSPMKGHSHVYWYRQLPEEGLKFMVYLQKENIIDESGMPKERFSAEFPKEGPSILRIQQVVRGDSAAYFCASSKSDPAGTEAFFGQGTRLTVV.

DNA for the CDR3: TGTGCCAGCAGTGAAGCCCCCAGCACCTCCTACGAGCAGTACTTC. Translation: CASSEAPSTSYEQYF. The chain is built from TRBV6-1 and TRBJ2-7; D remains unclear. V was cut by 0 bases and J by 0 bases, with 9 bases left in between. Germline V gene lookup returns CDR1 MNHNS and CDR2 SASEGT. This CDR3 comprises 15 residues.

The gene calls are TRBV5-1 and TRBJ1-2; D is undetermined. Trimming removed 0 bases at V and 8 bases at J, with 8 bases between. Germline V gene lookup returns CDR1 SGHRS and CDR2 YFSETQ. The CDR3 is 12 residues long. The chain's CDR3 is CASSLDGKGYTF. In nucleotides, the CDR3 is TGCGCCAGCAGCTTGGACGGAAAAGGCTACACCTTC.

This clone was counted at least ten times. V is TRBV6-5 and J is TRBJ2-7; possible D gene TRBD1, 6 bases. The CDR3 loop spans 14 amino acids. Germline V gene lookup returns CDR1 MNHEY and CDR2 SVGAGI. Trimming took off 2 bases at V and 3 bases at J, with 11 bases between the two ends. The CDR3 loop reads CASSYRQGLYEQYF. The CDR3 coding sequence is TGTGCCAGCAGTTACAGGCAGGGGCTCTACGAGCAGTACTTC.

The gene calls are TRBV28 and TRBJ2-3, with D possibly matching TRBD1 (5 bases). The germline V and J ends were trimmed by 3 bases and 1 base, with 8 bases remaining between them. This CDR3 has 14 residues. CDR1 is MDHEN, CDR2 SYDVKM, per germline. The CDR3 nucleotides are TGTGCCAGCAGTTTGGGGCAGCGCACAGATACGCAGTATTTT. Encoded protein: CASSLGQRTDTQYF.